This record covers a single T cell receptor (beta chain). No antigen is known for it. This CDR3 is 14 amino acids long. V gave up 0 bases and J gave up 1 base, with 7 bases separating them. Germline V gives CDR1 SGHNT, CDR2 YYREEE (reference sequence). Systemic immunosuppression or autoimmune disease history was grounds to exclude patients. This sample was included in a study of OX40 agonist ivuxolimab in advanced cancers. Study information: Treatment of patients was with ivuxolimab, an agonistic anti-OX40 (CD134) antibody. The study gave patients intravenous ivuxolimab at 0.01 to 10 mg/kg every 2 weeks.

General observations from the study: Some nonresponders additionally presented with little normalized T-cell clonal expansion.

The data were produced by immunoSEQ multiplex PCR, yet TCRdb's version contains in-frame clones alone and is incomplete. The sample gives some 83,000 clones, around nine tenths of which show up once; 0.76% is in the top ten. The sequenced sample was CD4+ or CD8+ T cells sorted from blood, obtained in a trial of the OX40 agonist ivuxolimab. The gene calls are TRBV5-4 and TRBJ1-1; D gene uncertain. This TCR derives from an adult with an advanced solid tumor such as melanoma, head and neck, liver or kidney cancer. CDR3 sequence reads: CASSLEVTNTEAFF. Written as DNA, the CDR3 is TGTGCCAGCAGCTTGGAGGTGACGAACACTGAAGCTTTCTTT.